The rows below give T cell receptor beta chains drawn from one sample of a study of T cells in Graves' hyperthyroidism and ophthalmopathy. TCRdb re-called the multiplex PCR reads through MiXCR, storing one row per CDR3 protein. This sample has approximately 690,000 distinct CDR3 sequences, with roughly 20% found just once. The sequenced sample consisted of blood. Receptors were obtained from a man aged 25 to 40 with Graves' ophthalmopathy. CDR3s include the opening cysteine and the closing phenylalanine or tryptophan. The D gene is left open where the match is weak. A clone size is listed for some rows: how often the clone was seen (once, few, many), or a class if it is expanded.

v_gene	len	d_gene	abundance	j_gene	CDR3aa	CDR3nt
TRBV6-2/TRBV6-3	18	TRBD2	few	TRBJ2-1	CASSYLDTSGSTYNEQFF	TGTGCCAGCAGTTACCTTGATACTAGCGGGAGCACCTACAATGAGCAGTTCTTC
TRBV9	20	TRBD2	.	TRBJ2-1	CASSQPAGGPYTNLHNEQFF	TGTGCCAGCAGCCAACCAGCGGGAGGGCCCTATACAAATCTCCACAATGAGCAGTTCTTC
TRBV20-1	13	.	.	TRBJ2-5	CSLRAWPKETQYF	TGCAGCCTCAGGGCTTGGCCGAAAGAGACCCAGTACTTC
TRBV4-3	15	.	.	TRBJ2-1	CASSQDRQQYNEQFF	TGCGCCAGCAGCCAAGATCGACAGCAATACAATGAGCAGTTCTTC
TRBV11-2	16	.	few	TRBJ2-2	CASSLGIQANTGELFF	TGTGCCAGCAGCTTAGGGATACAGGCGAACACCGGGGAGCTGTTTTTT
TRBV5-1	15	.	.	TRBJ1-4	CASSFAGIQGEKLFF	TGCGCCAGCAGCTTCGCGGGTATCCAGGGTGAAAAACTGTTTTTT
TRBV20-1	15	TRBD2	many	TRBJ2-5	CSAVYREGGRETQYF	TGCAGTGCTGTATACCGGGAGGGGGGTAGAGAGACCCAGTACTTC
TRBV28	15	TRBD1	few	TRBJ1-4	CASSMRLDRDEKLFF	TGTGCCAGCAGTATGCGTCTTGACAGGGATGAAAAACTGTTTTTT
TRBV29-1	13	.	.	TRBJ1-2	CSVDAGVTYGYTF	TGCAGCGTTGACGCCGGGGTTACCTATGGCTACACCTTC
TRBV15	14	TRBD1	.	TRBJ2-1	CATSEGQVNNEQFF	TGTGCCACCAGCGAGGGACAGGTGAACAATGAGCAGTTCTTC
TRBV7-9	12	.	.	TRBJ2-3	CASSEGPNTQYF	TGTGCCAGCAGCGAGGGGCCTAATACGCAGTATTTT
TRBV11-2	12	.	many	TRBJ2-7	CASSLESHEQYF	TGTGCCAGCAGCTTAGAATCCCACGAGCAGTACTTC
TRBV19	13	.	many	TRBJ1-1	CASSIAMNTEAFF	TGTGCCAGTAGTATAGCCATGAACACTGAAGCTTTCTTT
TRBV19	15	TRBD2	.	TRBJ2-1	CASSEEAGGYGEQFF	TGTGCCAGTTCCGAGGAGGCGGGAGGCTATGGGGAGCAGTTCTTC
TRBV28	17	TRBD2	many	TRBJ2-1	CASSLQGLADPYNEQFF	TGTGCCAGCAGTTTGCAAGGCCTAGCGGATCCCTACAATGAGCAGTTCTTC
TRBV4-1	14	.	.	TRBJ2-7	CASSKGDRTYEQYF	TGCGCCAGCAGCAAGGGTGACAGAACCTACGAGCAGTACTTC
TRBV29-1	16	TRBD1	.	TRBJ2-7	CSVGPTGGIEPYEQYF	TGCAGCGTTGGCCCAACAGGGGGCATCGAACCCTACGAGCAGTACTTC
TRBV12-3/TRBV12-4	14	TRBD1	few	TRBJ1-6	CASSSGTENSPLHF	TGTGCCAGCAGTTCCGGGACAGAGAATTCACCCCTCCACTTT
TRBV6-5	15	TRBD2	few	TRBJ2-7	CASSYGTSDSYEQYF	TGTGCCAGCAGTTACGGGACTAGCGACTCCTACGAGCAGTACTTC
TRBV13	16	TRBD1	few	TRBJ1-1	CASSARTGFMNTEAFF	TGTGCCAGCAGCGCCCGGACAGGGTTCATGAACACTGAAGCTTTCTTT
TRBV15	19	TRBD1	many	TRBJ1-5	CATSRSTGRVSTGNQPQHF	TGTGCCACCAGCAGATCGACAGGGAGGGTTTCTACGGGCAATCAGCCCCAGCATTTT
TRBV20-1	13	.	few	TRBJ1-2	CSAPDPGNYGYTF	TGCAGTGCCCCAGACCCAGGGAACTATGGCTACACCTTC
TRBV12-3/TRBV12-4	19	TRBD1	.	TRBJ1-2	CASSSRWTGKILTNYGYTF	TGTGCCAGCAGTTCCCGTTGGACAGGGAAAATCCTGACTAACTATGGCTACACCTTC
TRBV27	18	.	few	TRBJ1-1	CASSRGGEQGWADTEAFF	TGTGCCAGCAGTAGGGGCGGAGAACAGGGATGGGCCGACACTGAAGCTTTCTTT
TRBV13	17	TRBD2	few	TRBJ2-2	CASSLRQAGGKTGELFF	TGTGCCAGCAGCCTTAGGCAGGCGGGAGGGAAGACCGGGGAGCTGTTTTTT
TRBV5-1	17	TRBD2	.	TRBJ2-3	CASSLAEAGGPTDTQYF	TGCGCCAGCAGCTTGGCCGAAGCGGGAGGGCCCACAGATACGCAGTATTTT
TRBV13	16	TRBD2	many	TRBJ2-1	CASSRRAGGPVNEQFF	TGTGCCAGCAGCCGAAGAGCGGGAGGGCCCGTCAATGAGCAGTTCTTC
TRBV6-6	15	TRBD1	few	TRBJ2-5	CASSYRTGGRETQYF	TGTGCCAGCAGTTACCGGACAGGGGGCAGGGAGACCCAGTACTTC
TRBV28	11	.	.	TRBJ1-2	CASSLSHDYTF	TGTGCCAGCAGTCTCAGTCATGACTACACCTTC
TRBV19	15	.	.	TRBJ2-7	CASSIGPLHSYEQYF	TGTGCCAGTAGTATCGGGCCCCTGCACTCCTACGAGCAGTACTTC
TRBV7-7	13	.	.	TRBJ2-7	CASSRIGGDEQYF	TGTGCTAGCAGCCGGATAGGGGGGGACGAGCAGTACTTC
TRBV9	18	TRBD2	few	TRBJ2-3	CASSVDPSIAGARDTQYF	TGTGCCAGCAGCGTAGACCCCTCTATAGCGGGAGCGAGAGATACGCAGTATTTT
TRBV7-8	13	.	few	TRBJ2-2	CASSPNREGELFF	TGTGCCAGCAGCCCGAACAGGGAGGGGGAGCTGTTTTTT
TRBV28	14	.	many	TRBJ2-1	CASSLPGPHNEQFF	TGTGCCAGCAGTCTTCCGGGACCACACAATGAGCAGTTCTTC
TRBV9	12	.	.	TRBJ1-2	CASSPPGTQYTF	TGTGCCAGCAGCCCTCCCGGGACACAATACACCTTC
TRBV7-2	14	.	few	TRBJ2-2	CASSLEYMNRELFF	TGTGCCAGCAGCTTAGAGTATATGAACAGGGAGCTGTTTTTT
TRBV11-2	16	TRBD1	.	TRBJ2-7	CASSLVPGQALYEQYF	TGTGCCAGCAGCTTAGTGCCGGGACAGGCTCTCTACGAGCAGTACTTC
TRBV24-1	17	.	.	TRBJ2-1	CATSDHPLVGEHNEQFF	TGTGCCACCAGTGATCATCCCCTAGTGGGGGAGCACAATGAGCAGTTCTTC
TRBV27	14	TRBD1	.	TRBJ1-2	CASSTGGANYGYTF	TGTGCCAGCAGCACAGGGGGCGCTAACTATGGCTACACCTTC
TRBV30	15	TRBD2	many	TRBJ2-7	CAWSSPGLPHYEQYF	TGTGCCTGGAGTTCTCCGGGACTACCTCACTACGAGCAGTACTTC
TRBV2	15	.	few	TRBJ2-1	CASSEGTPGDNEQFF	TGTGCCAGCAGTGAAGGGACCCCAGGCGACAATGAGCAGTTCTTC
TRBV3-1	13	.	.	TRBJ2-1	CVSSQGGYNEQFF	TGTGTCAGCAGCCAAGGGGGCTACAATGAGCAGTTCTTC